The clone carrying this T cell receptor (beta chain) occurred a few times. TCRdb redid the calling of the RACE reads with MiXCR, one entry per CDR3 protein. This table holds more than 85,000 distinct CDR3 sequences, 6.5% to 10% found once. There are 13 residues in the CDR3. V gave up 8 bases and J gave up 4 bases, with 14 bases separating them. CDR1 is MNHEY and CDR2 is SMNVEV in the germline V gene (reference sequence). The time point was: pre-sensitization, week 0. The treatment here: therapeutic diphenylcyclopropenone sensitization with weekly scalp DPC. It was from unfractionated whole blood that total RNA was extracted. The data derive from a study of human T cells and chemical hapten exposure. Study context: Small pooled library volume differences mainly caused per-sample TCR yield variation.

The rearrangement joins TRBV27 to TRBJ2-5; the D is unclear. This clonotype originated in a man aged 40-49 years with alopecia areata. Some clones in this sample may be carry-over from other donors' samples. The source material was whole blood, sampled in connection with sensitization to the hapten diphenylcyclopropenone (DPC). In nucleotides, the CDR3 is TGTGCCAGCGGCTTCACCGTCCGAGAGACCCAGTACTTC. Translation: CASGFTVRETQYF.